A selection of T cell receptor beta chains follows, all from one sample in a study of T cell repertoires in ileal Crohn's disease. Clones were read by immunoSEQ multiplex PCR, and TCRdb kept only the in-frame ones, dropping some. The data contain some 15,000 clones, roughly 70% of them singletons. Sequencing used ileal tissue. These TCRs come from an adult with Crohn's disease. Each CDR3 is given with its conserved first and last residue. D genes are given only for firm matches. Clone size is stated in some rows and not others, as once, few, many or a class when expanded.

D gene: TRBD1; CDR3 length: 15; V gene: TRBV18; clone size: .; J gene: TRBJ2-5; CDR3 protein: CASSPPGQGRGTQYF; CDR3 DNA: TGTGCCAGCTCACCACCGGGACAGGGCCGCGGGACCCAGTACTTC
D gene: .; CDR3 length: 14; V gene: TRBV5-1; clone size: .; J gene: TRBJ1-1; CDR3 protein: CASSLEEAGTEAFF; CDR3 DNA: TGCGCCAGCAGCTTGGAGGAGGCAGGAACTGAAGCTTTCTTT
D gene: .; CDR3 length: 15; V gene: TRBV6-5; clone size: .; J gene: TRBJ2-1; CDR3 protein: CASRGSPGGYNEQFF; CDR3 DNA: TGTGCCAGCAGAGGTAGCCCCGGGGGCTACAATGAGCAGTTCTTC
D gene: .; CDR3 length: 16; V gene: TRBV4-1; clone size: .; J gene: TRBJ2-1; CDR3 protein: CASSQGIRAPYNEQFF; CDR3 DNA: TGCGCCAGCAGCCAAGGTATCAGGGCACCTTACAATGAGCAGTTCTTC
D gene: .; CDR3 length: 13; V gene: TRBV7-2; clone size: .; J gene: TRBJ1-6; CDR3 protein: CASSPSGFSPLHF; CDR3 DNA: TGTGCCAGCAGCCCTTCAGGGTTTTCACCCCTCCACTTT
D gene: TRBD1; CDR3 length: 15; V gene: TRBV2; clone size: .; J gene: TRBJ1-4; CDR3 protein: CASRVGQSLNEKLFF; CDR3 DNA: TGTGCCAGCAGAGTGGGACAGAGTCTTAATGAAAAACTGTTTTTT
D gene: .; CDR3 length: 15; V gene: TRBV11-3; clone size: .; J gene: TRBJ2-1; CDR3 protein: CASSLESQGRHEQFF; CDR3 DNA: TGTGCCAGCAGCTTAGAGTCACAGGGTAGGCATGAGCAGTTCTTC
D gene: TRBD1; CDR3 length: 13; V gene: TRBV7-6; clone size: .; J gene: TRBJ1-2; CDR3 protein: CASSSGQGGGYTF; CDR3 DNA: TGTGCCAGCAGCAGCGGACAGGGTGGTGGCTACACCTTC
D gene: TRBD1; CDR3 length: 13; V gene: TRBV6-5; clone size: once; J gene: TRBJ1-2; CDR3 protein: CASSWTGWYGYTF; CDR3 DNA: TGTGCCAGCAGTTGGACAGGGTGGTATGGCTACACCTTC
D gene: TRBD1; CDR3 length: 14; V gene: TRBV19; clone size: .; J gene: TRBJ1-2; CDR3 protein: CASSTRDRVGGYTF; CDR3 DNA: TGTGCCAGTAGCACCCGGGACAGGGTTGGTGGCTACACCTTC